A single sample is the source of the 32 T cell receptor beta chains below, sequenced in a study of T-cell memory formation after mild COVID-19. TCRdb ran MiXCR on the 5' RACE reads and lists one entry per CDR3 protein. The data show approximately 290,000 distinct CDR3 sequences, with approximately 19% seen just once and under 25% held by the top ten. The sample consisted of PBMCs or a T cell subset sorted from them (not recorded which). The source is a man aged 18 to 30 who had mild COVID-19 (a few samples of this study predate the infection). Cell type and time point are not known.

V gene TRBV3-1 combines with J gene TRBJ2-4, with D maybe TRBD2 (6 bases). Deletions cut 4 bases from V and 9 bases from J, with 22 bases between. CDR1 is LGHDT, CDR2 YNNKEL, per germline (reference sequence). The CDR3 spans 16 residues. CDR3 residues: CASSRAFTGGAGIQYF. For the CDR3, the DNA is TGTGCCAGCAGCCGCGCCTTCACTGGCGGGGCAGGCATTCAGTACTTC.

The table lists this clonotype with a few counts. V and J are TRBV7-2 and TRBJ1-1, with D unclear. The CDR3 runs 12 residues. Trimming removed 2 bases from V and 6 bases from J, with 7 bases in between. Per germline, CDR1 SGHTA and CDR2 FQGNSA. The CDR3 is CASSLYFSEAFF. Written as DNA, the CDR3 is TGTGCCAGCAGCTTATATTTCTCTGAAGCTTTCTTT.

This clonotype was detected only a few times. As DNA, the CDR3 is TGTGCCAGACCGAAAGCCAGGGGCGAGACCCAGTACTTC. It encodes CARPKARGETQYF. The V call is TRBV19, the J call TRBJ2-5; tentatively, D is TRBD1 (6 bases). With 9 bases removed from V and 5 bases from J, the gap between germline ends came to 16 bases. Per germline, CDR1 LNHDA and CDR2 SQIVND (reference sequence). The CDR3 extends over 13 amino acids.

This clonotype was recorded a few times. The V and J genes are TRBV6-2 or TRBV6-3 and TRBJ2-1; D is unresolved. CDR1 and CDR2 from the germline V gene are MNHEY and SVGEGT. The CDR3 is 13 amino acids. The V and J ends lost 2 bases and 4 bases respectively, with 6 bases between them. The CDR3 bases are TGTGCCAGCAGTTACGGTCGGTACAATGAGCAGTTCTTC. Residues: CASSYGRYNEQFF.

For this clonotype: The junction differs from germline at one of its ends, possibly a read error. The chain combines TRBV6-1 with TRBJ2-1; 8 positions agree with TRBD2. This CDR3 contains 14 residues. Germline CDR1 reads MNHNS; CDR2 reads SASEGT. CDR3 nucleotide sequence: TGTGCCAGCACTGAAGTCGGGGGGGCCCTCGAGCAGTTCTTC. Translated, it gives CASTEVGGALEQFF.

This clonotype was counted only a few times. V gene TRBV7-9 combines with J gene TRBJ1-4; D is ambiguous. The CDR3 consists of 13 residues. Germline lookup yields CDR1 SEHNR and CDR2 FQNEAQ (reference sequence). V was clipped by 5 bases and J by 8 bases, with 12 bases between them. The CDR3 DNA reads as TGTGCCAGCAGCCCCCCCGTGGTAGAAAAACTGTTTTTT. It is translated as CASSPPVVEKLFF.

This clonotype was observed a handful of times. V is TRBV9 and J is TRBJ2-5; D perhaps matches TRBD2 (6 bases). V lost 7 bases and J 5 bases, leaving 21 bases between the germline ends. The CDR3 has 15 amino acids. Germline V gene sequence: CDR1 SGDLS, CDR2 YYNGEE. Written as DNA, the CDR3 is TGTGCCAGCTCCGTAGTTCCGGCGGGGTTGGAGACCCAGTACTTC. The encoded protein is CASSVVPAGLETQYF.

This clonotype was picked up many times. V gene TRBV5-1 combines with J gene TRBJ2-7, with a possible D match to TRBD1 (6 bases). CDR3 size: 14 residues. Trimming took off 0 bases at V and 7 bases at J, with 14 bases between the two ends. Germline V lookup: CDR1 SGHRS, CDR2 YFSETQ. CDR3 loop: CASSLGTAGGEQYF. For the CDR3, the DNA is TGCGCCAGCAGCTTGGGGACAGCCGGCGGGGAGCAGTACTTC. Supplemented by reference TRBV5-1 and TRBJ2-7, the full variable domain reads KAGVTQTPRYLIKTRGQQVTLSCSPISGHRSVSWYQQTPGQGLQFLFEYFSETQRNKGNFPGRFSGRQFSNSRSEMNVSTLELGDSALYLCASSLGTAGGEQYFGPGTRLTVT.

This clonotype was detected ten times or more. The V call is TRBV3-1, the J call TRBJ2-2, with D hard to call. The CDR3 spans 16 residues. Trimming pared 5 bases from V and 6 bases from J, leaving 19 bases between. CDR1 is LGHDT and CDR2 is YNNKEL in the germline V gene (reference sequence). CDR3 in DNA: TGTGCCAGCAGCTCCGGGCCCCGCGGTATTTCCGGGGAGCTGTTTTTT. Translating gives CASSSGPRGISGELFF.

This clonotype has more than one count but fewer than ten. The CDR3 region is CASGKMGNQPQHF. The CDR3 nucleotides are TGTGCCAGCGGCAAGATGGGCAATCAGCCCCAGCATTTT. The chain is built from TRBV6-5 and TRBJ1-5; no clear D. V lost 8 bases, J lost 2 bases, and 10 bases lay in between. This CDR3 comprises 13 residues. In germline, CDR1 is MNHEY, CDR2 SVGAGI.

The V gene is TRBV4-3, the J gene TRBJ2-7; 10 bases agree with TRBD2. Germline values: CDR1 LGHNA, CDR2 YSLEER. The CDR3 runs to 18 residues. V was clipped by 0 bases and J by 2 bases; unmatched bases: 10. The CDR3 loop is CASSQDLRLAGSAYEQYF. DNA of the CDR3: TGCGCCAGCAGCCAAGATCTTAGACTAGCGGGCAGCGCCTACGAGCAGTACTTC.

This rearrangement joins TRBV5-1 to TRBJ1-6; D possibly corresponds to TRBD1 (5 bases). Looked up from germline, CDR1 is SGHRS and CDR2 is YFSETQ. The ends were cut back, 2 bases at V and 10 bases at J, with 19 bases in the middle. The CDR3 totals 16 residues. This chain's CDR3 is CASSFQGTVRESPLHF. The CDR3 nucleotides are TGCGCCAGCAGCTTCCAGGGTACCGTACGGGAATCACCCCTCCACTTT.

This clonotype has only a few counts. The CDR3 DNA reads TGTGCCAGCAGCCAAGTTGACAATTCTCCGCAGTATTTT. Encoded protein: CASSQVDNSPQYF. The chain is built from TRBV3-1 and TRBJ2-3; no definite D call. The CDR3 spans 13 residues. Trimming stripped 1 base from V and 10 bases from J, with 12 bases between. Looked up from germline, CDR1 is LGHDT and CDR2 is YNNKEL (reference sequence).

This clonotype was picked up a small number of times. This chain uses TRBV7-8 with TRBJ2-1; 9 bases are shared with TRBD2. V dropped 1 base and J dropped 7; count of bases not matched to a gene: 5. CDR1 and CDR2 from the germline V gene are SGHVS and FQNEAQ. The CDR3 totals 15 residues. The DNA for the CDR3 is TGTGCCAGCAGCTTAGGCGGGGGGGTCGAGAATGAGCAGTTCTTC. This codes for CASSLGGGVENEQFF.

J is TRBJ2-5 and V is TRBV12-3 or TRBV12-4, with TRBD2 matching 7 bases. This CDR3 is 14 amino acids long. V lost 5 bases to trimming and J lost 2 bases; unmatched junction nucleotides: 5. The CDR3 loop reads CASSVRLAQETQYF. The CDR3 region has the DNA TGTGCCAGCAGTGTCCGACTAGCACAAGAGACCCAGTACTTC.

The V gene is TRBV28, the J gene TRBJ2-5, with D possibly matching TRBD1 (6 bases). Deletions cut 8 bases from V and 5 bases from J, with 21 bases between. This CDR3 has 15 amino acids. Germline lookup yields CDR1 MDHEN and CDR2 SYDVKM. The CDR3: CASGKGQHEAETQYF. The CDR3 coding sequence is TGTGCCAGCGGAAAAGGACAGCATGAGGCGGAGACCCAGTACTTC.

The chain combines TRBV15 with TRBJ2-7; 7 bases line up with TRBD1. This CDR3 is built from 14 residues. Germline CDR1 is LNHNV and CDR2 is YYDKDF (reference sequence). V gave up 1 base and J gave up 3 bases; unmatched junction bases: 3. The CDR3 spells CATSRGRGHYEQYV. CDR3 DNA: TGTGCCACCAGCAGAGGTAGGGGGCACTACGAGCAGTACGTC.

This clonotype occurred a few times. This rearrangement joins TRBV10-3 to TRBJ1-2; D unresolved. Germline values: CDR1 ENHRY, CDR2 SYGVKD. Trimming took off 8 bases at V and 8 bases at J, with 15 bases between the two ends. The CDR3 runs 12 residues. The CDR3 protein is CAIRPGPKGYTF. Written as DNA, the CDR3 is TGTGCCATCCGTCCGGGCCCTAAGGGCTACACCTTC.

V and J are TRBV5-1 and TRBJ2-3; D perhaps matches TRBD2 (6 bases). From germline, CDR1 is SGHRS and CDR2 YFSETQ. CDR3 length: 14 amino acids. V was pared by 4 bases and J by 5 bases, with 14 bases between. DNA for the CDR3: TGCGCCAGCAGCAATCCGTCCGGGGGAGATACGCAGTATTTT. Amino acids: CASSNPSGGDTQYF.

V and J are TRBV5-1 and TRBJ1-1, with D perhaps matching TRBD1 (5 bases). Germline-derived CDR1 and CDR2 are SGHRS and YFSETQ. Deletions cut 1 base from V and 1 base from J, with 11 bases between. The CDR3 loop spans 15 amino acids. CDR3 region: CASSLFRGWNTEAFF. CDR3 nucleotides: TGCGCCAGCAGCTTGTTCCGGGGCTGGAACACTGAAGCTTTCTTT.

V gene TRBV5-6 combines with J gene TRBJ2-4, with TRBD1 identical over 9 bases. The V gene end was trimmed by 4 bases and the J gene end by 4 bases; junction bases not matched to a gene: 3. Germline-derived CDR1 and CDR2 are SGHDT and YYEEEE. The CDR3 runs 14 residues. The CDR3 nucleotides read TGTGCCAGCAGCAGAGGGACAGGGAAAAACATTCAGTACTTC. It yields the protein CASSRGTGKNIQYF.

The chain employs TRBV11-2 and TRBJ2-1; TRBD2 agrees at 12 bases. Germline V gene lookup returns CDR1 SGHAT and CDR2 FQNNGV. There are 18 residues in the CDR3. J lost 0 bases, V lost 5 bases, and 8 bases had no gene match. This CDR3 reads CASSDTSGGPSSYNEQFF. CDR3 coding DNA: TGTGCCAGCAGCGATACTAGCGGGGGGCCGAGCTCCTACAATGAGCAGTTCTTC.

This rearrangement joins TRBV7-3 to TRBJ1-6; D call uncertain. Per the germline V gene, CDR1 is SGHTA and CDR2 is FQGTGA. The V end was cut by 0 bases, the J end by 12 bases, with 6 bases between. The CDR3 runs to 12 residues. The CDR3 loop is CASSLTGGPLHF. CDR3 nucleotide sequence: TGTGCCAGCAGCTTAACCGGTGGACCCCTCCACTTT.

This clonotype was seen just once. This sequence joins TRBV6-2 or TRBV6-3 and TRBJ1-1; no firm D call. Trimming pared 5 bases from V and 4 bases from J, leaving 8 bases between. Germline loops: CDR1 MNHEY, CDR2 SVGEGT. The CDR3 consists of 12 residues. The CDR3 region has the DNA TGTGCCAGCAGTACAGAGAGCACTGAAGCTTTCTTT. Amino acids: CASSTESTEAFF.

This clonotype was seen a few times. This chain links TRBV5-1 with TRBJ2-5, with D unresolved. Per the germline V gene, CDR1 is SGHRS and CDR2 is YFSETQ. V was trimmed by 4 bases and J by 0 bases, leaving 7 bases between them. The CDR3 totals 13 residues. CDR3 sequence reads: CASSGQNQETQYF. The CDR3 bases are TGCGCCAGCAGCGGGCAAAACCAAGAGACCCAGTACTTC.

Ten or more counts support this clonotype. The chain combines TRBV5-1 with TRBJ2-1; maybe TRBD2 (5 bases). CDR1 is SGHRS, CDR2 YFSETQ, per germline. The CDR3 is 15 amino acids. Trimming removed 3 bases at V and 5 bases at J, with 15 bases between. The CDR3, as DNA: TGCGCCAGCAGCTCGCTCCGGGGATCCGACAATGAGCAGTTCTTC. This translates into CASSSLRGSDNEQFF.

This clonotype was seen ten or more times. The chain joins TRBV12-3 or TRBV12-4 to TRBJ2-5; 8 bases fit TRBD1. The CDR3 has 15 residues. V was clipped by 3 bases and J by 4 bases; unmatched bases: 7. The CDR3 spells CASSLGQGAIETQYF. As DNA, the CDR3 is TGTGCCAGCAGTTTGGGTCAGGGGGCAATAGAGACCCAGTACTTC.

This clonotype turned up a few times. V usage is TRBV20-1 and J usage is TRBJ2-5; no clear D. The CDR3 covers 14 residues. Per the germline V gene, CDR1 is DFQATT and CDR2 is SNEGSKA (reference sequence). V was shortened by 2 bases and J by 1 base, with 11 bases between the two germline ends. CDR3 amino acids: CSARLSHTQETQYF. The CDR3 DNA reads TGCAGTGCTAGACTCTCCCACACCCAAGAGACCCAGTACTTC.

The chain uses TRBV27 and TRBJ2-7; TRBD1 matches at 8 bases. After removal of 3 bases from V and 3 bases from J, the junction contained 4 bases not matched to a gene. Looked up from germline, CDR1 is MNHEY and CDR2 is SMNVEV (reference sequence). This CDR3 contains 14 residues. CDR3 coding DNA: TGTGCCAGCAGTTTTCTAGGACAGGGCTACGAGCAGTACTTC. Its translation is CASSFLGQGYEQYF.

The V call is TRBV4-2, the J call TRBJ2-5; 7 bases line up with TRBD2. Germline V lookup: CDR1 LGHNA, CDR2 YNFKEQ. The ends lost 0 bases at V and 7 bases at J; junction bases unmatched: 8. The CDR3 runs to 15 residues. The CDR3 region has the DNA TGTGCCAGCAGCCAAGATCTAGCGGAAACGGGGACCCAGTACTTC. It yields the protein CASSQDLAETGTQYF.

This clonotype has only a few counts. CDR3 coding DNA: TGTGCCAGCAGCCCACCCTTCCGTAGGGACAGGGGGCCCGACACCGGGGAGCTGTTTTTT. It codes for CASSPPFRRDRGPDTGELFF. The V call is TRBV5-5, the J call TRBJ2-2; 12 bases fit TRBD1. V shed 4 bases, J shed 3 bases, and the junction held 16 bases outside the gene matches. The germline V gene has CDR1 SGHKS and CDR2 YYEKEE (reference sequence). The CDR3 consists of 20 residues.

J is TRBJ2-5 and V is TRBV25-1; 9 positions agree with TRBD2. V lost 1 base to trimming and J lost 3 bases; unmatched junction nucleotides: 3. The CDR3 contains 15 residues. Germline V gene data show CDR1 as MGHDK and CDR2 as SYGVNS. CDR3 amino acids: CASSEFVAGEETQYF. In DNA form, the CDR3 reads TGTGCCAGCAGTGAATTTGTAGCGGGGGAAGAGACCCAGTACTTC.